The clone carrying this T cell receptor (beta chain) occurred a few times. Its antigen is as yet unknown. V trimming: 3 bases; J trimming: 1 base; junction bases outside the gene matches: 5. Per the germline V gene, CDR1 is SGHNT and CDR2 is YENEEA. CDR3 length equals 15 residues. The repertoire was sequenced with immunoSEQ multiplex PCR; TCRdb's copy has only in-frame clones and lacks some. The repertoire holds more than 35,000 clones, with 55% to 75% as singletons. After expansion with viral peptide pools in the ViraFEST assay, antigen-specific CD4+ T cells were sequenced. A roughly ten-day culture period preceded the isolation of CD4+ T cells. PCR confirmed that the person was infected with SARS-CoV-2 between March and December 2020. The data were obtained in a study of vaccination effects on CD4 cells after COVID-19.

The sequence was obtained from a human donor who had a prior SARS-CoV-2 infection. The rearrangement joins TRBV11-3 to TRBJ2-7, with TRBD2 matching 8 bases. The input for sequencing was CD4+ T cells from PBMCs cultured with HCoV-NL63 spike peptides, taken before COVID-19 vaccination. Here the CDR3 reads CASSFLLAGSYEQYF. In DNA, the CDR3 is TGTGCCAGCAGCTTCTTGTTAGCGGGATCCTACGAGCAGTACTTC.